These 10 T cell receptor beta chains were sequenced from one sample in a study of CD8 T cells in Susac syndrome. The RNA input was roughly 0.45 to 1 ug, and it was reverse transcribed with random hexamers. Each CDR3 protein is one row after TCRdb ran MiXCR on the immunoSEQ multiplex PCR reads. This table has approximately 190,000 distinct CDR3 sequences, 95% appearing once. The source material was CD8+ T cells from PBMCs. These TCRs come from a human donor with Susac syndrome.

This clonotype was observed once. V and J are TRBV3-1 and TRBJ2-5, with 11 bases fitting TRBD2. CDR1 and CDR2 from the germline V gene are LGHDT and YNNKEL (reference sequence). Trimming at V came to 2 bases and at J to 1 base, leaving 3 bases not matched to a gene. The CDR3 is 16 residues long. The CDR3 sequence: CASSQRLAGSQETQYF. In nucleotides, the CDR3 is TGTGCCAGCAGCCAACGACTAGCGGGGAGCCAAGAGACCCAGTACTTC.

The chain is built from TRBV5-6 and TRBJ2-1; D call uncertain. CDR3 length equals 13 residues. Trimming left V 7 bases short and J 0 bases short, with 8 bases between. Germline assignment: CDR1 SGHDT and CDR2 YYEEEE. The CDR3 here is CASSRSSYNEQFF. CDR3 DNA sequence: TGTGCCAGCTCTCGCAGCTCCTACAATGAGCAGTTCTTC.

The chain carries TRBV12-3 or TRBV12-4 and TRBJ1-2, with D uncertain. This CDR3 spans 13 amino acids. V lost 6 bases and J lost 4, with 12 bases in between. DNA of the CDR3: TGTGCCAGCAGGGATCCGGGGAGCTATGGCTACACCTTC. Translated: CASRDPGSYGYTF.

V usage is TRBV5-6 and J usage is TRBJ2-7; 13 positions agree with TRBD2. Losses at the gene ends were 7 bases for V and 7 bases for J; bases not matched to a gene: 5. Per germline, CDR1 SGHDT and CDR2 YYEEEE. CDR3 length: 13 residues. CDR3 residues: CASSWTSGGEQYF. The CDR3 DNA sequence: TGTGCCAGCTCCTGGACTAGCGGGGGTGAGCAGTACTTC.

This chain links TRBV19 with TRBJ2-1; 8 positions match TRBD1. With V trimmed by 3 bases and J by 4 bases, 8 bases remained unmatched. There are 16 residues in the CDR3. Per the germline V gene, CDR1 is LNHDA and CDR2 is SQIVND (reference sequence). Written as DNA, the CDR3 is TGTGCCAGTAGTATCAGTGCAGGGGGCGAATACAATGAGCAGTTCTTC. The encoded protein is CASSISAGGEYNEQFF.

The chain couples TRBV12-3 or TRBV12-4 to TRBJ2-2, with TRBD1 matching over 11 bases. CDR3 length: 15 residues. Trimming at V came to 6 bases and at J to 5 bases, leaving 5 bases not matched to a gene. CDR3 residues: CASRRTGGYTGELFF. The CDR3 bases are TGTGCCAGCAGGCGGACAGGGGGCTATACCGGGGAGCTGTTTTTT.

V and J are TRBV7-3 and TRBJ2-3; D call uncertain. Germline CDR1 is SGHTA and CDR2 is FQGTGA. V lost 2 bases to trimming and J lost 0 bases, with 12 bases between them. This CDR3 is built from 16 residues. CDR3 sequence reads: CASSLFGRSSTDTQYF. The CDR3 bases are TGTGCCAGCAGCTTATTCGGCAGGTCTAGCACAGATACGCAGTATTTT.

The chain has TRBV9 and TRBJ2-5, with D possibly TRBD1 on 6 matching bases. There are 16 residues in the CDR3. Trimming left V 4 bases short and J 2 bases short, with 18 bases between. In germline, CDR1 is SGDLS, CDR2 YYNGEE. The CDR3 sequence is CASSPFGLDSQETQYF. For the CDR3, the DNA is TGTGCCAGCAGCCCTTTTGGATTGGACAGTCAAGAGACCCAGTACTTC. Full variable domain (outside the CDR3, taken from reference TRBV9 and TRBJ2-5): DSGVTQTPKHLITATGQRVTLRCSPRSGDLSVYWYQQSLDQGLQFLIQYYNGEERAKGNILERFSAQQFPDLHSELNLSSLELGDSALYFCASSPFGLDSQETQYFGPGTRLLVL.

This clonotype was seen just once. This chain connects TRBV3-1 to TRBJ2-7; the D is unclear. Between the trimmed V and J ends, which lost 4 bases and 6 bases, there was a span of 10 bases. This CDR3 region has 12 residues. Germline CDR1 is LGHDT and CDR2 is YNNKEL (reference sequence). CDR3: CASSRYNGEQYF. The CDR3 DNA is TGTGCCAGCAGCCGATACAACGGCGAGCAGTACTTC.

The chain is built from TRBV19 and TRBJ1-3; unclear D gene. The length of the CDR3 is 13 residues. Germline loops: CDR1 LNHDA, CDR2 SQIVND (reference sequence). V shed 2 bases and J shed 2 bases, with 4 bases lying between them. CDR3 amino acids: CASSISTGNTIYF. As DNA, the CDR3 is TGTGCCAGTAGTATAAGTACTGGAAACACCATATATTTT.